This TCR beta chain is from a study of technical replicates of blood from several donors. Data came from immunoSEQ multiplex PCR; TCRdb stores just in-frame clones and leaves some out. The sample has more than 65,000 clones; 95% to 98% are singletons. V trimming: 1 base; J trimming: 8 bases; junction bases outside the gene matches: 9. The CDR3 loop spans 16 amino acids. Germline V gives CDR1 LGHNA, CDR2 YSLEER. The receptor was isolated from a human donor in good health. Sequenced: T cells isolated from PBMCs. This chain joins TRBV4-3 and TRBJ2-1; 9 bases are shared with TRBD2. In DNA form, the CDR3 reads TGCGCCAGCAGCCAAGTTGTTAGCGGGAGACTGGATGAGCAGTTCTTC. This codes for CASSQVVSGRLDEQFF.